This is a list of T cell receptor beta chains from one sample in a study of control samples from healthy donors and cancer patients. Clones were read by immunoSEQ multiplex PCR, and TCRdb kept only the in-frame ones, dropping some. The repertoire consists of 100,000 to 150,000 clones, with around 90% occurring once and the leading ten covering about 2.5%. The sequenced material came from blood. These receptors all stem from a middle-aged man in good health. CDR3s include the opening cysteine and the closing phenylalanine or tryptophan. The order of the fields is J gene, V gene, D gene, clone size, CDR3 protein, CDR3 DNA. D genes are given only for firm matches. Rows may omit the clone size; those that give it use once, few, many or a size class.

J: TRBJ2-1; V: TRBV29-1; D: TRBD2; size: NA; CDR3: CSVPPRRGDYNEQFF; DNA: TGCAGCGTACCACCCCGGCGGGGGGACTACAATGAGCAGTTCTTC
J: TRBJ1-1; V: TRBV6-1; D: TRBD1; size: once; CDR3: CASSDRQGYTEAFF; DNA: TGTGCCAGCAGTGATCGACAGGGGTACACTGAAGCTTTCTTT
J: TRBJ2-7; V: TRBV28; D: NA; size: NA; CDR3: CASRRPMGGQYF; DNA: TGTGCCAGCCGGAGGCCGATGGGGGGGCAGTACTTC
J: TRBJ2-7; V: TRBV5-1; D: NA; size: NA; CDR3: CASSLLWGTGEQYF; DNA: TGCGCCAGCAGCTTGCTCTGGGGGACCGGTGAGCAGTACTTC
J: TRBJ2-1; V: TRBV4-1; D: NA; size: NA; CDR3: CASSLRLTESSYNEQFF; DNA: TGCGCCAGCAGCCTCCGACTCACAGAGAGCTCCTACAATGAGCAGTTCTTC
J: TRBJ2-7; V: TRBV30; D: NA; size: NA; CDR3: CAWNTVIDGEQYF; DNA: TGTGCCTGGAATACGGTGATTGATGGGGAGCAGTACTTC
J: TRBJ1-3; V: TRBV2; D: TRBD1; size: NA; CDR3: CASAPTGSAGNTIYF; DNA: TGTGCCAGCGCCCCGACAGGGTCCGCTGGAAACACCATATATTTT
J: TRBJ2-6; V: TRBV7-8; D: NA; size: NA; CDR3: CASSFLSLGASGANVLTF; DNA: TGTGCCAGCAGCTTCCTTAGCCTCGGTGCATCTGGGGCCAACGTCCTGACTTTC
J: TRBJ2-2; V: TRBV7-9; D: NA; size: once; CDR3: CASSLRRNTGELFF; DNA: TGTGCCAGCAGCTTACGCCGGAACACCGGGGAGCTGTTTTTT
J: TRBJ2-5; V: TRBV20-1; D: TRBD2; size: NA; CDR3: CSASHIAGGEGADQETQYF; DNA: TGCAGTGCTAGTCATATAGCGGGGGGCGAAGGAGCCGACCAAGAGACCCAGTACTTC
J: TRBJ2-3; V: TRBV6-2/TRBV6-3; D: TRBD2; size: NA; CDR3: CASSYLRGAGDTQYF; DNA: TGTGCCAGCAGTTACCTGCGGGGGGCGGGAGATACGCAGTATTTT
J: TRBJ1-6; V: TRBV18; D: NA; size: NA; CDR3: CASSPPGVSRNSPLHF; DNA: TGTGCCAGCTCACCACCAGGAGTAAGTCGGAATTCACCCCTCCACTTT
J: TRBJ2-5; V: TRBV5-1; D: NA; size: NA; CDR3: CASSLGDGTQETQYF; DNA: TGCGCCAGCAGCTTAGGGGACGGGACCCAAGAGACCCAGTACTTC
J: TRBJ2-7; V: TRBV28; D: NA; size: few; CDR3: CASTLGGSVYEQYF; DNA: TGTGCCAGCACCCTAGGGGGTTCCGTCTACGAGCAGTACTTC
J: TRBJ1-2; V: TRBV12-3/TRBV12-4; D: NA; size: NA; CDR3: CASSPNGYGYTF; DNA: TGTGCCAGCAGTCCGAATGGCTATGGCTACACCTTC
J: TRBJ1-6; V: TRBV10-2; D: TRBD1; size: NA; CDR3: CASRRLHRGSSYNSPLHF; DNA: TGCGCCAGCAGAAGACTTCACAGGGGGAGCTCCTATAATTCACCCCTCCACTTT
J: TRBJ1-4; V: TRBV7-9; D: TRBD1; size: once; CDR3: CASSLAGTGGVPTNEKLFF; DNA: TGTGCCAGCAGCTTAGCCGGGACAGGGGGCGTTCCTACTAATGAAAAACTGTTTTTT